The entry below gives a single TCR beta chain sequence along with its context. The sample originates from a study of T cell changes during pregnancy in multiple sclerosis. V was cut by 1 base and J by 6 bases, with 6 bases left in between. From germline, CDR1 is KGHSH and CDR2 LQKENI. The CDR3 has 13 residues. This table comes from immunoSEQ multiplex PCR, and its TCRdb copy is limited to in-frame clones, with some not included. The sample has more than 50,000 clones, 91% seen once. This sequence joins TRBV18 and TRBJ2-2, with a possible D match to TRBD1 (6 bases). The sequencing here drew on peripheral blood, taken after pregnancy. The receptor comes from a female donor in good health, enrolled as a control in a pregnancy study. In DNA, the CDR3 is TGTGCCAGCTCACCACAGGGGGCCGGGGAGCTGTTTTTT. Amino acids: CASSPQGAGELFF.